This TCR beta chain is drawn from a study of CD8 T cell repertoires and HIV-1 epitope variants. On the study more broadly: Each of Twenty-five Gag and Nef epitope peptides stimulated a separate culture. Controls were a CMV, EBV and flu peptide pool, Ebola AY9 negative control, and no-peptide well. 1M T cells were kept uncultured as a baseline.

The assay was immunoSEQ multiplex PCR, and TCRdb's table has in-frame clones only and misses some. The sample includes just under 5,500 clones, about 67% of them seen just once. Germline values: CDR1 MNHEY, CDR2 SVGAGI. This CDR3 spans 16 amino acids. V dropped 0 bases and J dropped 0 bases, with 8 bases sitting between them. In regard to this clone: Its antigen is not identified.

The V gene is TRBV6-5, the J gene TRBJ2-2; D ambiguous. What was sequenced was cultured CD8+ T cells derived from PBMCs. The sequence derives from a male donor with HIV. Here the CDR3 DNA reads TGTGCCAGCAGTTACTCGATGGGGTCGAACACCGGGGAGCTGTTTTTT. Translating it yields CASSYSMGSNTGELFF.